This is a list of T cell receptor beta chains from one sample in a study of blood T cell repertoires in COVID-19. Measured with immunoSEQ multiplex PCR; TCRdb has only the in-frame clones, and not every one. This table holds roughly 34,000 clones, about 91% found once. Sequencing input: peripheral blood. The receptors come from a woman aged 65 to 85 with active COVID-19. Each CDR3 is given with its conserved first and last residue. The D gene is left open where the match is weak. Only part of the rows carry a size: once, few, many, or a class if the clone is expanded.

v_call	clone_size	d_call	j_call	cdr3_aa
TRBV4-3	-	-	TRBJ2-7	CASSQDSGVNEQYF
TRBV19	-	TRBD1	TRBJ1-5	CASSQGAQVGGVIF
TRBV4-2	-	-	TRBJ1-2	CASSQVEDSPGGYTF
TRBV18	-	TRBD1	TRBJ1-2	CASSQQGADGYTF
TRBV6-2/TRBV6-3	-	TRBD2	TRBJ2-1	CASSKTSREEQFF
TRBV7-9	-	-	TRBJ2-1	CASSLGSELGEQFF
TRBV7-2	few	-	TRBJ2-2	CASSLVTGRELFF
TRBV6-5	-	TRBD2	TRBJ2-5	CASSPLAGGPKTQYF
TRBV28	-	-	TRBJ1-4	CASSLENTREKLFF
TRBV12-3/TRBV12-4	-	-	TRBJ2-1	CASSLDRNEQFF
TRBV30	-	-	TRBJ2-3	CAWSPTGVYTDTQYF
TRBV6-6	-	-	TRBJ2-2	CASSYFGSGELFF
TRBV5-1	-	TRBD2	TRBJ2-1	CASSGGGGFNEQFF
TRBV9	-	TRBD2	TRBJ2-3	CASSVEGSGGVRTQYF
TRBV24-1	-	-	TRBJ2-7	CATSDYRAVQYF
TRBV15	-	TRBD2	TRBJ2-5	CATSRGLAGRETQYF
TRBV18	-	TRBD1	TRBJ1-1	CASSPGTDLEGTEAFF
TRBV13	-	TRBD2	TRBJ2-7	CASSLSLAGGGRQYF
TRBV9	-	TRBD1	TRBJ1-2	CASSKQGAGYGYTF
TRBV11-2	-	-	TRBJ2-6	CASSFSTISGANVLTF
TRBV12-3/TRBV12-4	-	-	TRBJ1-6	CASSFVNSPLHF
TRBV4-2	-	-	TRBJ2-5	CASSQEGGRGGEETQYF
TRBV13	-	TRBD1	TRBJ1-1	CASSFNRGQNTEAFF
TRBV9	-	TRBD2	TRBJ2-3	CARRPRGARGGAGTDTQYF
TRBV5-4	-	-	TRBJ2-7	CASSLRGSVYEQYF
TRBV18	once	-	TRBJ2-7	CASSPPATRAYEQYF
TRBV29-1	-	-	TRBJ2-1	CSVEPGHEGFDEQFF
TRBV7-8	-	-	TRBJ1-6	CASSTRRTDSPLHF
TRBV10-3	-	TRBD2	TRBJ2-5	CAISVDKGASGGPQETQYF
TRBV10-1	-	-	TRBJ2-5	CASSESGAGKETQYF
TRBV29-1	once	TRBD2	TRBJ2-2	CSVGVAGGPTGELFF
TRBV5-1	-	-	TRBJ2-3	CASSLDGASTDTQYF
TRBV7-2	-	TRBD2	TRBJ2-1	CASSFGGVYNEQFF
TRBV11-2	-	-	TRBJ2-1	CASSPRLRTFNEQFF
TRBV28	-	TRBD1	TRBJ1-2	CASSRPPGGEDYGYTF
TRBV3-1/TRBV3-2	-	-	TRBJ2-3	CASSHGGRDTQYF
TRBV4-1	medium-sized	-	TRBJ2-7	CASSHLNSNLYEQYF
TRBV15	-	-	TRBJ2-7	CATSRDRGSSYEQYF
TRBV7-3	-	TRBD1	TRBJ2-5	CASSSGQGRGETQYF
TRBV6-2/TRBV6-3	-	-	TRBJ1-5	CASSPPRFRVDYQPQHF
TRBV5-4	-	-	TRBJ2-5	CASSLRAGPQETQYF
TRBV4-1	-	TRBD2	TRBJ2-1	CASSPGLDDEQFF
TRBV7-2	-	-	TRBJ1-6	CASSLVGNLQGINSPLHF
TRBV7-2	-	-	TRBJ1-1	CASSRTASNTEAFF
TRBV7-8	-	-	TRBJ2-1	CASSSDISSYNEQFF
TRBV7-9	-	-	TRBJ2-1	CASSLGTGYNLHNEQFF
TRBV5-1	-	TRBD1	TRBJ2-3	CASSPGQGQDTQYF
TRBV5-1	-	-	TRBJ1-4	CASSSLGGNNEKLFF
TRBV29-1	-	-	TRBJ2-7	CSALEATSSYEQYF
TRBV4-3	-	-	TRBJ2-7	CASSQGQEGIYEQYF
TRBV10-2	-	TRBD1	TRBJ2-7	CATTGGYYEQYF
TRBV29-1	-	-	TRBJ2-3	CSVEPRGGDTQYF
TRBV30	-	-	TRBJ1-6	CAWSVGLLNSPLHF
TRBV4-1	-	TRBD2	TRBJ2-7	CASTPGTSGATPYEQYF